One sample yielded the 26 T cell receptor beta chains listed below, sequenced in a study of beta chain features in type 1 diabetes. Study outcomes and limitations: In all four CD4+ subsets, TCRB CDR3 length was significantly, moderately reduced in type 1 diabetes.

For these receptors, no antigen is known. Reverse transcription of all isolated RNA meant that expressed TCRB transcripts were sequenced. Here immunoSEQ multiplex PCR was the method, and the copy in TCRdb shows in-frame clones only, minus some. The profile shows some 350,000 clones, 13% of them singletons. Sequenced input: naive CD4+ T cells from blood. These receptors came from a woman under 30 with type 1 diabetes.

The chain couples TRBV11-2 to TRBJ2-3; 7 nucleotides align to TRBD1. The V and J ends lost 4 bases and 2 bases, in that order; junction bases with no gene match: 15. From germline, CDR1 is SGHAT and CDR2 FQNNGV. CDR3 length equals 18 residues. This chain's CDR3 is CASSSLAGPGGDTDTQYF. CDR3 in DNA: TGTGCCAGCAGCTCCTTAGCTGGGCCAGGGGGAGACACAGATACGCAGTATTTT. The variable domain in full, with the rest retrieved from reference TRBV11-2 and TRBJ2-3, is EAGVAQSPRYKIIEKRQSVAFWCNPISGHATLYWYQQILGQGPKLLIQFQNNGVVDDSQLPKDRFSAERLKGVDSTLKIQPAKLEDSAVYLCASSSLAGPGGDTDTQYFGPGTRLTVL.

This chain connects TRBV5-1 to TRBJ1-2; perhaps TRBD1 as D (6 bases). Germline CDR1 and CDR2: SGHRS and YFSETQ. V was trimmed by 3 bases and J by 4 bases, leaving 10 bases between them. CDR3 length: 13 amino acids. CDR3 amino acids: CASSSRDTYGYTF. CDR3 nucleotide sequence: TGCGCCAGCAGCTCCCGGGACACCTATGGCTACACCTTC.

The rearrangement joins TRBV9 to TRBJ2-3, with unresolved D. The CDR3 runs to 13 residues. Deletions cut 2 bases from V and 6 bases from J, with 10 bases between. Germline lookup yields CDR1 SGDLS and CDR2 YYNGEE. The CDR3 nucleotides read TGTGCCAGCAGCGTGTCTGCTATGGATACGCAGTATTTT. It codes for CASSVSAMDTQYF.

This chain uses TRBV6-5 with TRBJ1-1; D is uncertain. Trimming pared 6 bases from V and 0 bases from J, leaving 11 bases between. CDR3 length: 14 amino acids. From germline, CDR1 is MNHEY and CDR2 SVGAGI. CDR3 sequence reads: CASRSTAMNTEAFF. The DNA of the CDR3 is TGTGCCAGCAGATCCACAGCCATGAACACTGAAGCTTTCTTT.

This chain connects TRBV5-1 to TRBJ2-7; D might be TRBD1 (6 bases). The V end lost 3 bases, the J end lost 4 bases, and 11 bases lay between the germline ends. Germline V CDR1 and CDR2: SGHRS, YFSETQ. The CDR3 covers 13 residues. The CDR3 protein is CASSWGQGYEQYF. In DNA form, the CDR3 reads TGCGCCAGCAGCTGGGGCCAGGGGTACGAGCAGTACTTC.

V is TRBV5-1 and J is TRBJ1-2; 7 bases map to TRBD1. Germline values: CDR1 SGHRS, CDR2 YFSETQ. V lost 0 bases to trimming and J lost 2 bases; unmatched junction nucleotides: 4. The CDR3 is 15 amino acids. CDR3 bases: TGCGCCAGCAGCTTGGTAGGCAGGGGGAACTATGGCTACACCTTC. It encodes CASSLVGRGNYGYTF.

The chain employs TRBV30 and TRBJ1-2; D is ambiguous. The CDR3 is 13 amino acids. V was pared by 1 base and J by 0 bases, with 6 bases between. CDR1 is GTSNPN and CDR2 is SVGIG in the germline V gene (reference sequence). CDR3 sequence: CAWSDKSNYGYTF. DNA for the CDR3: TGTGCCTGGAGTGACAAGTCTAACTATGGCTACACCTTC.

There are a few counts of this clone. The V call is TRBV4-2, the J call TRBJ2-1, with TRBD2 matching over 14 bases. In germline, CDR1 is LGHNA, CDR2 YNFKEQ. This CDR3 has 18 amino acids. With 1 base clipped from V and 4 bases from J, the junction kept 6 bases outside the gene matches. The CDR3 protein is CASSQAGLAGGLYNEQFF. The CDR3 region has the DNA TGTGCCAGCAGCCAAGCCGGACTAGCGGGAGGTCTTTACAATGAGCAGTTCTTC.

The gene calls are TRBV6-5 and TRBJ1-1, with TRBD1 identical over 7 bases. The junction had 1 base not matched to a gene; V was cut back by 2 bases and J by 7 bases. The CDR3 loop spans 12 amino acids. Germline V gene data show CDR1 as MNHEY and CDR2 as SVGAGI. CDR3 coding DNA: TGTGCCAGCAGTTACCGGACAGGTGAAGCTTTCTTT. Encoded protein: CASSYRTGEAFF.

The genes are TRBV6-6 and TRBJ1-1; weak D call: TRBD1 (6 bases). Trimming stripped 0 bases from V and 8 bases from J, with 16 bases between. The CDR3 sequence is 15 residues long. CDR1 and CDR2 (germline): MNHNY, SVGAGI (reference sequence). The CDR3 spells CASSYSNRVRGEAFF. DNA for the CDR3: TGTGCCAGCAGTTACTCGAACAGGGTTAGGGGGGAAGCTTTCTTT.

V is TRBV14 and J is TRBJ2-7; 11 bases agree with TRBD2. Germline CDR1 SGHDN, CDR2 FVKESK. After removal of 4 bases from V and 4 bases from J, the junction contained 3 bases not matched to a gene. This CDR3 region has 14 residues. CDR3 nucleotides: TGTGCCAGCAGCCTACTAGCGGGAGAATACGAGCAGTACTTC. This gives the protein CASSLLAGEYEQYF.

The gene calls are TRBV9 and TRBJ2-1; 10 bases line up with TRBD2. The CDR3 covers 16 residues. CDR1 SGDLS and CDR2 YYNGEE come from the germline V gene. Trimming took 4 bases from V and 7 from J; bases not matched to a gene: 11. Here the CDR3 DNA reads TGTGCCAGCAGCCCCACTAGCGGGAAGCCTCTGAATGAGCAGTTCTTC. This gives the protein CASSPTSGKPLNEQFF.

The chain combines TRBV18 with TRBJ1-2; D gene unclear. The germline gives CDR1 KGHSH, CDR2 LQKENI. The CDR3 has 14 amino acids. V was trimmed by 4 bases and J by 3 bases, leaving 12 bases between them. The CDR3 nucleotides read TGTGCCAGCTCACTTTCCCAGGATGACTATGGCTACACCTTC. Its protein product is CASSLSQDDYGYTF. Drawing the rest from reference TRBV18 and TRBJ1-2, the complete variable domain is NAGVMQNPRHLVRRRGQEARLRCSPMKGHSHVYWYRQLPEEGLKFMVYLQKENIIDESGMPKERFSAEFPKEGPSILRIQQVVRGDSAAYFCASSLSQDDYGYTFGSGTRLTVV.

V is TRBV5-1 and J is TRBJ2-3; TRBD1 aligns across 10 bases. CDR1 and CDR2 (germline): SGHRS, YFSETQ. This CDR3 region has 16 residues. The J segment lost 1 base and the V segment lost 4 bases, leaving 6 bases of the junction unmatched. The CDR3 bases are TGCGCCAGCAGCCCCGCCGGGACAGGGGGCACAGATACGCAGTATTTT. Its translation is CASSPAGTGGTDTQYF.

This clone came up a few times. The rearrangement uses TRBV2 and TRBJ1-1, with 9 bases aligning to TRBD1. This CDR3 contains 14 residues. CDR1 and CDR2 from the germline V gene are SNHLY and FYNNEI. J lost 5 bases, V lost 4 bases, and 5 bases had no gene match. The CDR3 loop reads CASSVTGGETEAFF. DNA for the CDR3: TGTGCCAGCAGTGTGACAGGGGGAGAAACTGAAGCTTTCTTT.

The gene calls are TRBV7-2 and TRBJ2-7; D is perhaps TRBD2 (5 bases). Germline CDR1 SGHTA, CDR2 FQGNSA. This CDR3 has 15 amino acids. V gave up 0 bases and J gave up 7 bases, with 16 bases separating them. The CDR3 region is CASSLATPGKSEQYF. Written as DNA, the CDR3 is TGTGCCAGCAGCTTAGCCACCCCCGGGAAAAGTGAGCAGTACTTC.

This clone was found once. The chain combines TRBV7-2 with TRBJ1-1; the D gene is possibly TRBD1 (6 bases). The germline V gene has CDR1 SGHTA and CDR2 FQGNSA. This CDR3 contains 13 residues. V gave up 3 bases and J gave up 5 bases, with 10 bases separating them. The CDR3 DNA reads TGTGCCAGCAGCTTCACAGGGTCTACTGAAGCTTTCTTT. It specifies CASSFTGSTEAFF.

This clone was seen a handful of times. The V call is TRBV10-3, the J call TRBJ2-7; 10 bases match TRBD2. The V and J ends lost 5 bases and 4 bases, in that order; junction bases with no gene match: 2. Germline lookup yields CDR1 ENHRY and CDR2 SYGVKD. This CDR3 is built from 13 residues. The CDR3: CAISRTSGYEQYV. CDR3 in DNA: TGTGCCATCAGTCGGACTAGCGGATACGAGCAGTACGTC.

V is TRBV28 and J is TRBJ2-1, with TRBD2 identical over 10 bases. The V gene end was trimmed by 3 bases and the J gene end by 12 bases; junction bases not matched to a gene: 8. CDR3 size: 14 residues. Germline V gene sequence: CDR1 MDHEN, CDR2 SYDVKM. The CDR3 region is CASSFLAGVVGQFF. The CDR3 region has the DNA TGTGCCAGCAGTTTCCTAGCGGGAGTTGTTGGGCAGTTCTTC.

This clone was counted only a few times. The chain uses TRBV19 and TRBJ2-2, with 11 bases aligning to TRBD1. Germline V gene lookup returns CDR1 LNHDA and CDR2 SQIVND (reference sequence). This CDR3 is built from 14 residues. J was trimmed by 3 bases and V by 8 bases; bases with no gene match: 2. The CDR3 loop reads CASGTGGHTGELFF. The CDR3 nucleotides are TGTGCCAGTGGGACAGGGGGACACACCGGGGAGCTGTTTTTT.

This clone occurred a few times. The rearrangement links TRBV6-5 to TRBJ2-5; D call uncertain. The CDR3 runs to 12 residues. Between the trimmed V and J ends, which lost 6 bases and 0 bases, there was a span of 5 bases. CDR1 MNHEY and CDR2 SVGAGI come from the germline V gene. The CDR3 DNA reads as TGTGCCAGCAGCCTAAACCAAGAGACCCAGTACTTC. Amino acids: CASSLNQETQYF.

This chain uses TRBV19 with TRBJ1-4; D perhaps matches TRBD1 (6 bases). This CDR3 spans 15 amino acids. With 5 bases removed from V and 8 bases from J, the gap between germline ends came to 18 bases. Germline V gives CDR1 LNHDA, CDR2 SQIVND (reference sequence). CDR3 nucleotides: TGTGCCAGTAGTCCAGAAACAGGGAAACGCGAAAAACTGTTTTTT. Its protein is CASSPETGKREKLFF. The full variable domain, completed using reference TRBV19 and TRBJ1-4, is DGGITQSPKYLFRKEGQNVTLSCEQNLNHDAMYWYRQDPGQGLRLIYYSQIVNDFQKGDIAEGYSVSREKKESFPLTVTSAQKNPTAFYLCASSPETGKREKLFFGSGTQLSVL.

CDR3 DNA sequence: TGTGCCAGCAGCTTAGACGGTGCGGGGACGACTGAAGCTTTCTTT. Translated: CASSLDGAGTTEAFF. V gene TRBV7-9 combines with J gene TRBJ1-1, with a weak D call TRBD1 (5 bases). There are 15 residues in the CDR3. V dropped 1 base and J dropped 5 bases, with 14 bases sitting between them. The germline V gene has CDR1 SEHNR and CDR2 FQNEAQ (reference sequence).

This clone appeared a few times. The gene calls are TRBV7-9 and TRBJ2-7; D gene unclear. Trimming took off 2 bases at V and 7 bases at J, with 12 bases between the two ends. Germline assignment: CDR1 SEHNR and CDR2 FQNEAQ (reference sequence). This CDR3 is built from 13 residues. CDR3 nucleotides: TGTGCCAGCAGCTTACCGCCGCTACGGGAGCAGTACTTC. This gives the protein CASSLPPLREQYF.

This clone was seen more than once but under ten times. This chain connects TRBV29-1 to TRBJ1-1, with D perhaps matching TRBD1 (6 bases). Trimming stripped 4 bases from V and 3 bases from J, with 12 bases between. The germline gives CDR1 SQVTM, CDR2 ANQGSEA. This CDR3 is built from 13 residues. The CDR3 DNA reads TGCAGCGTTGTCCGGACAGAAGACACTGAAGCTTTCTTT. Its protein product is CSVVRTEDTEAFF.

This clone appeared a few times. The chain recombines TRBV25-1 with TRBJ1-5; no clear D gene. Germline-derived CDR1 and CDR2 are MGHDK and SYGVNS. Trimming took off 0 bases at V and 3 bases at J, with 6 bases between the two ends. The CDR3 totals 14 residues. The CDR3 coding sequence is TGTGCCAGCAGTGAATACATTTCCAATCAGCCCCAGCATTTT. Amino acids: CASSEYISNQPQHF.